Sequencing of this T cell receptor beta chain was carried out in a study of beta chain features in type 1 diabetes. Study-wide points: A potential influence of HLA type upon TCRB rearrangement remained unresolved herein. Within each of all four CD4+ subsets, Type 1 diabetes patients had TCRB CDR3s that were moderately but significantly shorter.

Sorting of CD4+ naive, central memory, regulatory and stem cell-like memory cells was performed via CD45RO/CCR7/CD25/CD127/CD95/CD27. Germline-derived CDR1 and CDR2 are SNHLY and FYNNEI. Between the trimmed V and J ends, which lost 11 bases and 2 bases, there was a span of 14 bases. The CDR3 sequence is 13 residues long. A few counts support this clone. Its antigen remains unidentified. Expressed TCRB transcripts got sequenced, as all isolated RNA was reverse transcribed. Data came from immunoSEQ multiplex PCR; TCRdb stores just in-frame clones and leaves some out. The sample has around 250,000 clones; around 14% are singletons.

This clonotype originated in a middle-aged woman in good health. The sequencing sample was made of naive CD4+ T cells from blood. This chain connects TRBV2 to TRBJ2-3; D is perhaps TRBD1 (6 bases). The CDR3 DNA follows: TGTGCCGGTTCAGGGGCCACCACAGATACGCAGTATTTT. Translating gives CAGSGATTDTQYF.